This is a list of T cell receptor beta chains from one sample in a study of cytomegalovirus exposure and HLA in healthy donors. The method was immunoSEQ multiplex PCR; TCRdb's version includes in-frame clones alone and lacks a portion of them. Its clone listing holds 150,000 to 200,000 clones. The sample comprised PBMCs. All receptors come from a young woman in good health and CMV-seropositive. CDR3s include the opening cysteine and the closing phenylalanine or tryptophan. The D gene is left open where the match is weak.

TRBJ2-7 TRBD2 TRBV9 CASSVGLAGNEQYF TGTGCCAGCAGCGTAGGACTAGCGGGGAACGAGCAGTACTTC
TRBJ1-5 - TRBV2 CASKNLSNQPQHF TGTGCCAGCAAGAATCTTAGCAATCAGCCCCAACATTTT
TRBJ1-1 - TRBV20-1 CSALLDILAFF TGCAGTGCCCTCCTCGACATTTTAGCTTTCTTT
TRBJ2-1 TRBD2 TRBV11-2 CASRSIAGEDEQFF TGTGCCAGCAGATCTATAGCGGGAGAAGATGAGCAGTTCTTC
TRBJ2-7 TRBD1 TRBV2 CASSGDSYEQYF TGTGCCAGCAGTGGGGACAGCTACGAGCAGTACTTC
TRBJ2-2 TRBD1 TRBV11-2 CASSLWTGDTGELFF TGTGCCAGCAGCTTATGGACAGGGGACACCGGGGAGCTGTTTTTT
TRBJ1-2 TRBD1 TRBV11-3 CASSPPGQGLVHGYTF TGTGCCAGCAGCCCGCCCGGACAGGGATTGGTCCATGGCTACACCTTC
TRBJ1-3 TRBD1 TRBV10-1 CASSESRDRSSYGNTIYF TGCGCCAGCAGTGAGAGCCGGGACAGGAGCTCTTATGGAAACACCATATATTTT
TRBJ1-2 - TRBV18 CASSPEGANYGYTF TGTGCCAGCTCACCTGAGGGTGCTAACTATGGCTACACCTTC
TRBJ2-5 TRBD2 TRBV7-9 CASSFSGRAETQYF TGTGCCAGCAGCTTTAGCGGGAGGGCCGAGACCCAGTACTTC
TRBJ2-3 TRBD2 TRBV2 CASSETSGGTDTQYF TGTGCCAGCAGTGAAACTAGCGGGGGCACAGATACGCAGTATTTT
TRBJ1-5 - TRBV2 CASSEGVLMGHQPQHF TGTGCCAGCAGTGAAGGGGTTCTCATGGGCCATCAGCCCCAGCATTTT
TRBJ2-7 TRBD2 TRBV4-1 CASSQGNSGRNEQYF TGCGCCAGCAGCCAAGGCAATAGCGGGAGAAACGAGCAGTACTTC
TRBJ2-3 TRBD2 TRBV9 CASSIPSGGPEDTQYF TGTGCCAGCAGCATTCCTAGCGGGGGGCCAGAGGATACGCAGTATTTT
TRBJ2-7 TRBD1 TRBV19 CASSHRGNINEQYF TGTGCCAGTAGCCACAGGGGTAATATCAACGAGCAGTACTTC
TRBJ1-2 TRBD1 TRBV5-1 CASSPLQGSSARYTF TGCGCCAGCAGCCCCCTACAGGGGAGTTCTGCAAGGTACACCTTC
TRBJ1-4 - TRBV10-3 CAISERRGRGATNEKLFF TGTGCCATCAGTGAGAGGAGGGGTAGAGGGGCAACTAATGAAAAACTGTTTTTT
TRBJ1-1 TRBD1 TRBV6-5 CASSRDRSSTEAFF TGTGCCAGCAGCCGGGACAGGAGTTCCACTGAAGCTTTCTTT
TRBJ2-7 TRBD1 TRBV27 CASSWGTGRSYEQYF TGTGCCAGCAGTTGGGGGACAGGGAGGTCGTACGAGCAGTACTTC
TRBJ1-1 - TRBV6-1 CASSDWGRADTEAFF TGTGCCAGCAGTGATTGGGGCCGGGCGGACACTGAAGCTTTCTTT
TRBJ1-6 - TRBV2 CASRGQNYNSPLHF TGTGCCAGCAGGGGACAAAACTATAATTCACCCCTCCACTTT
TRBJ1-2 TRBD1 TRBV30 CACTGGVDYGYTF TGTGCCTGCACAGGGGGAGTGGACTATGGCTACACCTTC
TRBJ1-4 - TRBV5-4 CASSLDRPTNEKLFF TGTGCCAGCAGCTTGGACAGACCAACTAATGAAAAACTGTTTTTT
TRBJ1-4 TRBD1 TRBV18 CASSPTLPGQGSEKLFF TGTGCCAGCTCACCAACTCTACCGGGACAGGGTAGTGAAAAACTGTTTTTT
TRBJ2-1 - TRBV5-6 CASSRETGISYNEQFF TGTGCCAGCAGTCGTGAAACTGGTATCTCCTACAATGAGCAGTTCTTC
TRBJ1-2 - TRBV7-2 CASSLALGGHYGYTF TGTGCCAGCAGCTTAGCGCTAGGGGGACATTATGGCTACACCTTC
TRBJ1-2 TRBD1 TRBV4-3 CASSQDPGGAPYGYTF TGCGCCAGCAGCCAAGATCCAGGGGGCGCACCCTATGGCTACACCTTC
TRBJ2-3 - TRBV6-1 CASSEAKTTADTQYF TGTGCCAGCAGTGAAGCGAAGACTACTGCAGATACGCAGTATTTT
TRBJ2-1 TRBD2 TRBV6-1 CASSEATSGSYEQFF TGTGCCAGCAGTGAAGCGACTAGCGGGAGCTATGAGCAGTTCTTC
TRBJ1-2 - TRBV5-4 CASSLRGGAFGYGYTF TGTGCCAGCAGCTTACGCGGGGGGGCGTTTGGCTATGGCTACACCTTC
TRBJ2-7 - TRBV4-2 CASSQGGPYEQYF TGTGCCAGCAGCCAAGGAGGGCCCTACGAGCAGTACTTC
TRBJ1-3 - TRBV14 CASSQVGGIPKGNTIYF TGTGCCAGCAGCCAAGTGGGAGGTATACCGAAAGGAAACACCATATATTTT
TRBJ2-1 TRBD2 TRBV30 CAWSLPGLADYNEQFF TGTGCCTGGAGTCTTCCGGGACTAGCGGACTACAATGAGCAGTTCTTC
TRBJ1-2 - TRBV6-5 CASSAGQNYGYTF TGCGCCAGCAGCGCCGGACAGAACTATGGCTACACCTTC
TRBJ1-5 - TRBV2 CASSAAGKDDQPQHF TGTGCCAGCAGTGCGGCGGGGAAGGACGATCAGCCCCAGCATTTT
TRBJ1-1 - TRBV27 CASSFRGNTEAFF TGTGCCAGCAGTTTCAGGGGGAACACTGAAGCTTTCTTT
TRBJ1-5 TRBD1 TRBV2 CASSGTTGTRQPQHF TGTGCCAGCAGTGGGACGACAGGGACCCGTCAGCCCCAGCATTTT
TRBJ2-3 - TRBV5-6 CASSFSSVVTDTQYF TGTGCCAGCAGCTTCTCTAGCGTAGTGACAGATACGCAGTATTTT
TRBJ2-3 TRBD2 TRBV5-1 CASSLSSGGTDTQYF TGCGCCAGCAGCTTGAGTAGCGGGGGTACAGATACGCAGTATTTT
TRBJ2-5 - TRBV5-1 CASSWGVQQETQYF TGCGCCAGCAGCTGGGGGGTGCAGCAAGAGACCCAGTACTTC
TRBJ2-3 - TRBV6-1 CASSEFGRGGDTQYF TGTGCCAGCAGTGAATTCGGCAGGGGTGGAGATACGCAGTATTTT
TRBJ2-3 - TRBV2 CASRADSGTDTQYF TGTGCCAGCAGAGCGGACAGTGGCACAGATACGCAGTATTTT
TRBJ2-1 TRBD2 TRBV6-5 CASSSPAGGHEQFF TGTGCCAGCAGTTCCCCAGCGGGGGGCCATGAGCAGTTCTTC
TRBJ2-1 TRBD2 TRBV15 CATSRVGGVGTSGHNEQFF TGTGCCACCAGCAGAGTAGGGGGGGTAGGGACTAGCGGCCACAATGAGCAGTTCTTC
TRBJ2-7 TRBD2 TRBV5-1 CASRQYGGGHSSYEQYF TGCGCCAGCAGACAATACGGGGGGGGTCACAGCTCCTACGAGCAGTACTTC
TRBJ2-1 TRBD2 TRBV12-5 CASGNSGTSNEQFF TGTGCTAGTGGTAATAGCGGGACCAGCAATGAGCAGTTCTTC
TRBJ2-6 TRBD1 TRBV25-1 CASRQTGAGANVLTF TGTGCCAGCAGACAAACAGGGGCTGGGGCCAACGTCCTGACTTTC
TRBJ2-7 - TRBV29-1 CSVESYYEQYF TGCAGCGTTGAAAGCTACTACGAGCAGTACTTC